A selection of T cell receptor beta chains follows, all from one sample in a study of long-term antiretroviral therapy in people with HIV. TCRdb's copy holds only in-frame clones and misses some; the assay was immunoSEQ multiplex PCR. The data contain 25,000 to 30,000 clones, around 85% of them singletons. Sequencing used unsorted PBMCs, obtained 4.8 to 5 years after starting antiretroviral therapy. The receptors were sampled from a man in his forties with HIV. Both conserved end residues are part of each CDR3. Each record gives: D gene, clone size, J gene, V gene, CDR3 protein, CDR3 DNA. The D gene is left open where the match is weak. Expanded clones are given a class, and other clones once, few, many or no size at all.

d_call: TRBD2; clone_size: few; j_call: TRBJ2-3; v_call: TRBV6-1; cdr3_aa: CASSVGLAGGPRTDTQYF; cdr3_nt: TGTGCCAGCAGTGTAGGCCTAGCGGGGGGGCCCCGAACAGATACGCAGTATTTT
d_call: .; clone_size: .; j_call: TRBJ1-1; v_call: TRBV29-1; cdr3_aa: CSIRTSRMNTEAFF; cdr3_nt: TGCAGCATTAGGACATCGAGAATGAACACTGAAGCTTTCTTT
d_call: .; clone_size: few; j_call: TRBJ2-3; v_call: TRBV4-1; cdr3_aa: CASSQGVPGTDTQYF; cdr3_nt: TGCGCCAGCAGCCAGGGGGTACCGGGCACAGATACGCAGTATTTT
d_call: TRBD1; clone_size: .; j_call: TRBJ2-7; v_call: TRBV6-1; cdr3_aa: CASRDPGTDYEQYF; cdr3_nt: TGTGCCAGCAGAGACCCCGGGACAGACTACGAGCAGTACTTC
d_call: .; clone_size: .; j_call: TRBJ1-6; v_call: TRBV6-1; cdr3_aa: CASSAEGDIFSPLHF; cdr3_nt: TGTGCCAGCAGTGCCGAGGGGGACATCTTCTCCCCCCTCCACTTT
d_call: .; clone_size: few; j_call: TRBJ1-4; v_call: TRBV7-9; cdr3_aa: CASSPLATNEKLFF; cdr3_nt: TGTGCCAGCAGCCCACTAGCAACTAATGAAAAACTGTTTTTT
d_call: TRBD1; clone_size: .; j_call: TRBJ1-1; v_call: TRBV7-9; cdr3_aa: CASSRTGTTEAFF; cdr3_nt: TGTGCCAGCAGCCGGACAGGGACCACTGAAGCTTTCTTT
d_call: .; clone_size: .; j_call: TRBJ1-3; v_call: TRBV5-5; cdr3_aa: CASSPDVSSGNTIYF; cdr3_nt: TGTGCCAGCAGCCCCGACGTTTCTTCTGGAAACACCATATATTTT
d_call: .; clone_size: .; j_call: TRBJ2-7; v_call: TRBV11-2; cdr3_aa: CASSSGVEQYF; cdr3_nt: TGTGCCAGCAGCTCGGGTGTCGAGCAGTACTTC
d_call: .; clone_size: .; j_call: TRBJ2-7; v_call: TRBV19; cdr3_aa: CASSIINGRGYEQYF; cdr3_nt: TGTGCCAGTAGTATAATTAACGGGAGAGGGTACGAGCAGTACTTC
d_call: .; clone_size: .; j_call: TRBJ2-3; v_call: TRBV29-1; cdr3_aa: CSVEGFPSEYTDTQYF; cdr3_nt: TGCAGCGTTGAAGGTTTTCCTAGCGAATACACAGATACGCAGTATTTT
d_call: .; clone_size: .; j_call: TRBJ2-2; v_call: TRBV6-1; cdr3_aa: CASTKGTDTGELFF; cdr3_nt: TGTGCCAGCACCAAAGGGACGGACACCGGGGAGCTGTTTTTT
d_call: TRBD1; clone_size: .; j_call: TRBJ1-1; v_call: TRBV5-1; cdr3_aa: CASSLGAGGNTEAFF; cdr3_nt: TGCGCCAGCAGCTTGGGGGCAGGGGGAAACACTGAAGCTTTCTTT
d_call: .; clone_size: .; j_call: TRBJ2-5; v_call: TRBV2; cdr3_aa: CASSHREETQYF; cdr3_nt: TGTGCCAGCAGCCACAGAGAAGAGACCCAGTACTTC
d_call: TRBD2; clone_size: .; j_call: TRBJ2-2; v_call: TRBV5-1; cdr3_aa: CASSLWTSGGASSTGELFF; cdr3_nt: TGCGCCAGCAGCTTGTGGACTAGCGGGGGGGCATCGAGCACCGGGGAGCTGTTTTTT
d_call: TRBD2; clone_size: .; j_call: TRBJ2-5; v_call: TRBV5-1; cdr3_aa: CASSEGLAGETQYF; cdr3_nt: TGCGCCAGCAGCGAGGGACTAGCCGGGGAGACCCAGTACTTC
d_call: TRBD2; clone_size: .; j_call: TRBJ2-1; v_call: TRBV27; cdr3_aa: CAASGTSGRMEQFF; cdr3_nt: TGTGCCGCCAGCGGGACTAGCGGGAGGATGGAGCAGTTCTTC
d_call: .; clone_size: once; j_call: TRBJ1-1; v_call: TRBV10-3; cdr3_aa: CATGELEAFF; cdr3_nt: TGTGCCACAGGCGAGCTTGAAGCTTTCTTT
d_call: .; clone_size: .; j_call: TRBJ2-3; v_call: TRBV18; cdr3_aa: CASSPPTQGADTQYF; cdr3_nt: TGTGCCAGCTCACCACCCACGCAGGGAGCAGATACGCAGTATTTT
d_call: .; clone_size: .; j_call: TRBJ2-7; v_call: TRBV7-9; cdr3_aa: CASSLVGVHEQYF; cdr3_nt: TGTGCCAGCAGCTTAGTGGGGGTACACGAGCAGTACTTC